Listed below are T cell receptor beta chains from one sample, sequenced in a study of CD8+ T cells in alopecia areata. Clones were sequenced by immunoSEQ multiplex PCR, and TCRdb holds only the in-frame ones, with some missing. The sample carries 30,000 to 40,000 clones, around three quarters recorded once. Input material: NKG2D-low CD8+ T cells sorted from blood. These receptors all come from a human donor with alopecia areata. Both conserved end residues are part of each CDR3. Each record gives: D gene, clone size, V gene, J gene, CDR3 protein, CDR3 DNA. D genes are given only for firm matches. Where a row states a size, it is once, few, many or the class of an expanded clone; other rows omit it.

.,.,TRBV19,TRBJ2-2,CASIQGRAGELFF,TGTGCCAGTATTCAGGGACGCGCCGGGGAGCTGTTTTTT
.,.,TRBV29-1,TRBJ2-7,CSARVLGPYEQYF,TGCAGCGCTAGGGTTTTGGGGCCCTACGAGCAGTACTTC
TRBD1,once,TRBV28,TRBJ2-5,CASSWTGGQETQYF,TGTGCCAGCAGTTGGACAGGGGGCCAAGAGACCCAGTACTTC
TRBD2,.,TRBV2,TRBJ2-1,CASSDLAGVNNEQFF,TGTGCCAGCAGTGATTTAGCGGGAGTTAACAATGAGCAGTTCTTC
.,.,TRBV9,TRBJ2-5,CASSVVNHRQETQYF,TGTGCCAGCAGCGTAGTGAATCACAGACAAGAGACCCAGTACTTC
.,.,TRBV6-6,TRBJ2-1,CASSYAPGVRNNEQFF,TGTGCCAGCAGTTACGCCCCCGGGGTCCGGAACAATGAGCAGTTCTTC
TRBD2,.,TRBV29-1,TRBJ2-2,CSVRSGMDTGELFF,TGCAGCGTTCGAAGCGGGATGGACACCGGGGAGCTGTTTTTT
.,.,TRBV9,TRBJ2-1,CASSVAGGSYNEQFF,TGTGCCAGCAGCGTAGCAGGGGGGTCCTACAATGAGCAGTTCTTC
.,.,TRBV28,TRBJ1-5,CASSLWDANQPQHF,TGTGCCAGCAGTTTATGGGACGCCAATCAGCCCCAGCATTTT
.,.,TRBV29-1,TRBJ1-3,CSVEEGTGNTIYF,TGCAGCGTGGAGGAGGGAACCGGAAACACCATATATTTT
TRBD1,.,TRBV2,TRBJ2-1,CASSDTGGSYNEQFF,TGTGCCAGCAGTGACACAGGGGGCTCCTACAATGAGCAGTTCTTC
.,few,TRBV19,TRBJ2-7,CASSIAITYEQYF,TGTGCCAGTAGTATAGCGATTACCTACGAGCAGTACTTC
.,.,TRBV29-1,TRBJ2-2,CSVELADENTGELFF,TGCAGCGTTGAACTAGCAGATGAGAACACCGGGGAGCTGTTTTTT